This is a list of T cell receptor beta chains from one sample in a study of blood T cell repertoires in COVID-19. Using immunoSEQ multiplex PCR, the repertoire was profiled, and TCRdb retains in-frame clones only, with some absent. The table shows some 250,000 clones, with just over 90% occurring only once. Input material: PBMCs or T cells enriched from blood (not recorded which). All receptors derive from a woman aged 40-49 years with acute COVID-19. The conserved cysteine and the conserved F or W are not part of the CDR3 here. D genes are given only for firm matches.

TRBD1	TRBV6-5	ATRGGLEGQPQH
NA	TRBV4-1	ASSQDMGGIQPQH
TRBD2	TRBV3-1/TRBV3-2	ASSQDDTPGLSYVKQY
TRBD1	TRBV27	ASSDRGLSGNTIY
TRBD2	TRBV3-1/TRBV3-2	ASSPSERGSTDTQY
NA	TRBV2	ASSGRAKNIQY
TRBD1	TRBV24-1	ATSDRGQGRDTQY
NA	TRBV5-6	ASSLQGQLEKLF
NA	TRBV5-1	ASSLGVTNTGELF
TRBD1	TRBV28	ASNAGTGPYWRGYT
NA	TRBV28	ASRRADPGANVLT
TRBD1	TRBV3-1/TRBV3-2	ASSQAGGKNYGYT
TRBD1	TRBV5-1	ASSLTPGQESSYT
TRBD2	TRBV5-1	ASSGTSGSVELF
TRBD1	TRBV5-1	ASSGQGAVHEQF
NA	TRBV28	ASSYTGISYEQY
TRBD2	TRBV11-2	ASRVGLAGFSSYNEQF
TRBD1	TRBV6-1	ASSEAAGTGGLSNQPQH
NA	TRBV25-1	ASSELVAGDEQF